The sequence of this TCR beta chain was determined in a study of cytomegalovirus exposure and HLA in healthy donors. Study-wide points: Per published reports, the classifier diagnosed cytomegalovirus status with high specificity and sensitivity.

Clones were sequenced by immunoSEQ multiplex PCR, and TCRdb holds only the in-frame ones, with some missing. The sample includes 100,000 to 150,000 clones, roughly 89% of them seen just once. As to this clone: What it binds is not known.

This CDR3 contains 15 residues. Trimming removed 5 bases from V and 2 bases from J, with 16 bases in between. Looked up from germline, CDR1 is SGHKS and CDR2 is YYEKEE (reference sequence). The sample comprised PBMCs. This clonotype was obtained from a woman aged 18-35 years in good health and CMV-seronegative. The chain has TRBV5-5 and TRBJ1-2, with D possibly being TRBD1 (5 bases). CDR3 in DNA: TGTGCCAGCAGACCCCCCGGGGGGGGGAACTATGGCTACACCTTC. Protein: CASRPPGGGNYGYTF.